Below, 9 T cell receptor beta chains from the same sample are listed, as sequenced in a study of blood T cells in healthy people across ages. Sample-barcoded 5' priming and a J-beta primer mix drove a second PCR of about 7 to 11 cycles. TCRdb re-derived calls from the 5' RACE reads in MiXCR, one entry per CDR3 protein. The sample contains over a million distinct CDR3 sequences, approximately 38% of which appear only once. The sequenced sample consisted of blood. All receptors come from a woman aged 18-35 years in good health.

The V and J genes are TRBV5-1 and TRBJ2-5, with D unclear. Trimming took 4 bases from V and 1 from J, leaving 17 bases between them. This CDR3 is 16 amino acids long. Germline-derived CDR1 and CDR2 are SGHRS and YFSETQ. The CDR3 is CASSLNPVGSQETQYF. CDR3 DNA sequence: TGCGCCAGCAGCCTTAACCCAGTGGGGTCCCAAGAGACCCAGTACTTC.

The V and J genes are TRBV7-7 and TRBJ2-7; perhaps TRBD2 as D (5 bases). Per the germline V gene, CDR1 is SSHAT and CDR2 is FNYEAQ (reference sequence). The CDR3 contains 13 residues. Here the CDR3 DNA reads TGTGCTACCGCGGTCGGGGTCTCCTACGAGCAGTACTTC. Encoded protein: CATAVGVSYEQYF.

CDR3 in amino acids: CASSLRSGAREKLFF. Here the CDR3 DNA reads TGTGCCAGCAGTCTCCGTTCGGGGGCCCGGGAAAAACTGTTTTTT. The rearrangement joins TRBV12-3 or TRBV12-4 to TRBJ1-4; D perhaps matches TRBD1 (6 bases). The CDR3 totals 15 residues. V lost 5 bases to trimming and J lost 8 bases, with 18 bases between them.

This chain joins TRBV12-3 or TRBV12-4 and TRBJ2-7; D is perhaps TRBD2 (6 bases). V lost 7 bases and J lost 0, with 13 bases in between. The CDR3 is 14 residues long. In DNA, the CDR3 is TGTGCCAGCAACCTGGGAGGTTCCTCCTACGAGCAGTACTTC. This translates into CASNLGGSSYEQYF.

This clonotype has a count of ten or more. This chain uses TRBV6-1 with TRBJ1-2; tentatively, D is TRBD1 (6 bases). Germline V CDR1 and CDR2: MNHNS, SASEGT. The CDR3 extends over 12 amino acids. Trimming left V 3 bases short and J 7 bases short, with 9 bases between. This CDR3 reads CASSEGAGGYTF. CDR3 coding DNA: TGTGCCAGCAGTGAGGGGGCTGGTGGCTACACCTTC.

This clonotype has only one observation. The rearrangement joins TRBV11-2 to TRBJ2-5, with TRBD2 matching 7 bases. Germline CDR1 reads SGHAT; CDR2 reads FQNNGV. This CDR3 is built from 15 residues. V dropped 2 bases and J dropped 5; count of bases not matched to a gene: 8. The CDR3 spells CASSLRAGSGETQYF. In DNA form, the CDR3 reads TGTGCCAGCAGCTTAAGAGCGGGAAGTGGGGAGACCCAGTACTTC. Full variable domain (missing parts from reference TRBV11-2 and TRBJ2-5): EAGVAQSPRYKIIEKRQSVAFWCNPISGHATLYWYQQILGQGPKLLIQFQNNGVVDDSQLPKDRFSAERLKGVDSTLKIQPAKLEDSAVYLCASSLRAGSGETQYFGPGTRLLVL.

This clonotype turned up a few times. V usage is TRBV3-1 and J usage is TRBJ2-5; the D is unclear. The length of the CDR3 is 13 residues. The germline CDR1 and CDR2 sequences are LGHDT and YNNKEL (reference sequence). V was clipped by 1 base and J by 2 bases, with 5 bases between them. In DNA, the CDR3 is TGTGCCAGCAGCCAAGGAAGACAAGAGACCCAGTACTTC. It translates to CASSQGRQETQYF.

A word on this clonotype: The junction departs from the called germline gene at one end, perhaps through a read error. Here the CDR3 reads CAGRWGLTSYEQYF. The DNA for the CDR3 is TGTGCCGGCAGGTGGGGGCTTACTTCCTACGAGCAGTACTTC. The chain carries TRBV2 and TRBJ2-7; the D gene is possibly TRBD1 (6 bases). This CDR3 has 14 amino acids. Germline V gene sequence: CDR1 SNHLY, CDR2 FYNNEI.

The gene calls are TRBV9 and TRBJ2-5; the D gene is possibly TRBD2 (6 bases). V was trimmed by 4 bases and J by 5 bases, leaving 15 bases between them. CDR1 is SGDLS, CDR2 YYNGEE, per germline. The CDR3 consists of 14 residues. CDR3 sequence reads: CASSPSGLEETQYF. In nucleotides, the CDR3 is TGTGCCAGCAGCCCCTCGGGACTGGAGGAGACCCAGTACTTC.